This is a list of T cell receptor beta chains from one sample in a study of Ad26.COV2.S vaccination and SARS-CoV-2 variants. Generated by immunoSEQ multiplex PCR, the TCRdb table keeps only in-frame clones and is missing some. The sample consists of about 680,000 clones, more than 80% of them appearing once. The sequencing here drew on peripheral blood, taken in a trial of Ad26.COV2.S vaccine versus placebo. Receptor source: a person between 18 and 65 years old who received the Ad26.COV2.S COVID-19 vaccine or a placebo. CDR3s include the opening cysteine and the closing phenylalanine or tryptophan. The order of the fields is J gene, D gene, clone size, V gene, CDR3 protein, CDR3 DNA. The D gene is left open where the match is weak. Rows give clone size only sometimes, using once, few, many, or a class for an expanded clone.

j_gene: TRBJ1-5; d_gene: NA; abundance: NA; v_gene: TRBV10-3; CDR3aa: CAISESRSSWDQPQHF; CDR3nt: TGTGCCATCAGTGAGTCGAGGAGCAGTTGGGATCAGCCCCAGCATTTT
j_gene: TRBJ2-3; d_gene: TRBD2; abundance: NA; v_gene: TRBV7-9; CDR3aa: CASSYRLAGSTDTQYF; CDR3nt: TGTGCCAGCAGCTATCGACTAGCGGGGAGCACAGATACGCAGTATTTT
j_gene: TRBJ2-5; d_gene: NA; abundance: NA; v_gene: TRBV6-6; CDR3aa: CASSWVQDQETQYF; CDR3nt: TGTGCCAGCTCCTGGGTGCAGGACCAAGAGACCCAGTACTTC
j_gene: TRBJ2-1; d_gene: TRBD2; abundance: once; v_gene: TRBV11-2; CDR3aa: CASSSPVLAEGNEQFF; CDR3nt: TGTGCCAGCAGCTCTCCAGTGCTAGCGGAAGGGAATGAGCAGTTCTTC
j_gene: TRBJ2-2; d_gene: NA; abundance: NA; v_gene: TRBV2; CDR3aa: CASSVKGDSPGELFF; CDR3nt: TGTGCCAGCAGTGTGAAGGGTGACTCTCCCGGGGAGCTGTTTTTT
j_gene: TRBJ1-2; d_gene: NA; abundance: NA; v_gene: TRBV5-1; CDR3aa: CASSLDHAGYTF; CDR3nt: TGCGCCAGCAGCTTGGACCACGCAGGCTACACCTTC
j_gene: TRBJ2-2; d_gene: NA; abundance: NA; v_gene: TRBV13; CDR3aa: CASSDPQGYTGELFF; CDR3nt: TGTGCCAGCAGCGACCCCCAGGGGTACACCGGGGAGCTGTTTTTT
j_gene: TRBJ2-5; d_gene: NA; abundance: NA; v_gene: TRBV5-4; CDR3aa: CASSLYGSPGGGTQYF; CDR3nt: TGTGCCAGCAGCTTGTATGGGAGCCCAGGTGGGGGGACCCAGTACTTC
j_gene: TRBJ2-3; d_gene: NA; abundance: NA; v_gene: TRBV5-1; CDR3aa: CASTPTGDGTDTQYF; CDR3nt: TGCGCCAGCACCCCCACCGGAGATGGCACAGATACGCAGTATTTT
j_gene: TRBJ2-6; d_gene: NA; abundance: NA; v_gene: TRBV24-1; CDR3aa: CATSDPHISGANVLTF; CDR3nt: TGTGCCACCAGTGACCCCCATATCTCTGGGGCCAACGTCCTGACTTTC
j_gene: TRBJ1-2; d_gene: TRBD1; abundance: NA; v_gene: TRBV3-1/TRBV3-2; CDR3aa: CASSQGSGTGYGYTF; CDR3nt: TGTGCCAGCAGCCAAGGCTCCGGGACAGGCTATGGCTACACCTTC
j_gene: TRBJ1-6; d_gene: TRBD1; abundance: NA; v_gene: TRBV2; CDR3aa: CASQGANSPLHF; CDR3nt: TGTGCCAGCCAGGGGGCTAATTCACCCCTCCACTTT
j_gene: TRBJ2-1; d_gene: NA; abundance: NA; v_gene: TRBV10-2; CDR3aa: CASRPGIIRDEQFF; CDR3nt: TGCGCCAGCAGACCGGGTATTATAAGGGATGAGCAGTTCTTC
j_gene: TRBJ2-7; d_gene: TRBD2; abundance: NA; v_gene: TRBV19; CDR3aa: CASSMGLAGVYEQYF; CDR3nt: TGTGCCAGTAGTATGGGGCTAGCGGGAGTCTACGAGCAGTACTTC
j_gene: TRBJ2-1; d_gene: TRBD2; abundance: NA; v_gene: TRBV19; CDR3aa: CASSIMLAGVEQFF; CDR3nt: TGTGCCAGTAGTATAATGCTAGCGGGAGTTGAGCAGTTCTTC